This T cell receptor beta chain is from a study of CD8 T cells in Susac syndrome. Whole-study context: There were Susac syndrome patients who were therapy-naive at blood draw, others on corticosteroids, and others on intravenous immunoglobulin alone.

The RNA input was about 0.5 to 1 ug, and it was reverse transcribed with random hexamers. TCRdb independently ran MiXCR on the immunoSEQ multiplex PCR reads; one entry per CDR3 protein. The sample carries 140,000 to 150,000 distinct CDR3 sequences, 90% to 97% recorded once. Deletions cut 7 bases from V and 5 bases from J, with 18 bases between. The length of the CDR3 is 14 residues. Germline CDR1 reads LGHNT; CDR2 reads FRNRAP. The source is a human donor with Susac syndrome. Sample: CD4+ T cells from PBMCs. The chain combines TRBV12-5 with TRBJ2-7, with a tentative D call TRBD1 (5 bases). The CDR3 protein is CASVDPLTVHEQYF. CDR3 DNA sequence: TGTGCTAGTGTTGACCCCCTGACAGTCCACGAGCAGTACTTC.